The TCR beta chain described here comes from a study of blood T cells in healthy people across ages. Germline CDR1 and CDR2: KGHSH and LQKENI. Trimming removed 6 bases from V and 3 bases from J; junction bases left unmatched: 6. The CDR3 has 14 amino acids. Then a second PCR, running roughly 7 to 12 cycles, was carried out with a sample-barcoded 5' primer and a J-beta primer mix. TCRdb called the 5' RACE reads again in MiXCR, with one record for every CDR3 protein. The table shows roughly 1 million distinct CDR3 sequences, with approximately 25% occurring only once. This clonotype turned up a few times. The data were also submitted as part of a second study, on T cells of mothers and their children.

This receptor was obtained from a girl aged 2 to 9 in good health. Sequencing was carried out using blood. The genes are TRBV18 and TRBJ2-5; 8 bases match TRBD2. The CDR3: CASSPSGSKETQYF. CDR3 in DNA: TGTGCCAGCTCTCCTAGCGGGTCTAAAGAGACCCAGTACTTC.